A selection of T cell receptor beta chains follows, all from one sample in a study of blood T cell repertoires in COVID-19. Profiled with immunoSEQ multiplex PCR; TCRdb holds only in-frame clones, not every one. Of 200,000 to 250,000 clones listed, 70% to 90% were seen once; the top ten hold 10%. The sample was peripheral blood. These receptors originate from a woman aged 45-65 years with COVID-19, enrolled during active disease. The CDR3 runs from the conserved cysteine through the conserved F or W. The D gene is left open where the match is weak. Rows give clone size only sometimes, using once, few, many, or a class for an expanded clone.

D: .
size: .
V: TRBV2
J: TRBJ1-3
length: 14
DNA: TGTGCCAGCAGACCACAGGGAATTGGAAACACCATATATTTT
CDR3: CASRPQGIGNTIYF

D: .
size: .
V: TRBV1
J: TRBJ2-3
length: 14
DNA: TGCACTGGGACTAGCGGGTTGGGCACAGATACGCAGTATTTT
CDR3: CTGTSGLGTDTQYF

D: .
size: few
V: TRBV5-8
J: TRBJ1-5
length: 13
DNA: TGTGCCAGCAGCTTGGGAAGAGCTCAGCCCCAGCATTTT
CDR3: CASSLGRAQPQHF

D: .
size: .
V: TRBV10-3
J: TRBJ1-3
length: 17
DNA: TGTGCCATCAGTCCGTCCGAAGGGGGGGTCTCTGGAAACACCATATATTTT
CDR3: CAISPSEGGVSGNTIYF

D: .
size: .
V: TRBV19
J: TRBJ1-1
length: 14
DNA: TGTGCCACCTCCCCAGGAGACAGGAACACTGAAGCTTTCTTT
CDR3: CATSPGDRNTEAFF

D: .
size: .
V: TRBV10-1
J: TRBJ1-1
length: 18
DNA: TGCGCCAGCAGTGAACGAACGTGGGCCTCACAGCCCGAGACTGAAGCTTTCTTT
CDR3: CASSERTWASQPETEAFF

D: TRBD2
size: .
V: TRBV7-9
J: TRBJ2-7
length: 15
DNA: TGTGCCAGCAGCTTGCTAGCGGGGAAGGTCTACGAGCAGTACTTC
CDR3: CASSLLAGKVYEQYF

D: .
size: few
V: TRBV6-5
J: TRBJ1-1
length: 11
DNA: TGTGCCAGCAACTTGGGGGGTAGGGCTTTCTTT
CDR3: CASNLGGRAFF

D: .
size: .
V: TRBV5-6
J: TRBJ2-2
length: 13
DNA: TGTGCCAGCAGACAGGGGAACACCGGGGAGCTGTTTTTT
CDR3: CASRQGNTGELFF

D: TRBD1
size: .
V: TRBV20-1
J: TRBJ1-5
length: 15
DNA: TGCAGTGCTAATGAGGGGACAGGAGGAAATCAGCCCCAGCATTTT
CDR3: CSANEGTGGNQPQHF

D: TRBD1
size: .
V: TRBV19
J: TRBJ1-5
length: 16
DNA: TGTGCCAGTAGTATGGGGCCTCGACAGGGAAATCAGCCCCAGCATTTT
CDR3: CASSMGPRQGNQPQHF